These 17 T cell receptor beta chains were sequenced from one sample in a study of T-cell reconstitution after alpha-beta-depleted transplantation in children. The TCRbeta library was prepared with unique molecular identifiers. In TCRdb, the PCR reads were re-called with MiXCR into one record per CDR3 protein. The data show 600,000 to 700,000 distinct CDR3 sequences, around 16% seen once. This sample comprised PBMCs from the stem cell graft donor, obtained from the stem cell graft. These receptor sequences come from a human donor who donated a stem cell graft to a child with acute myeloid leukemia.

This clonotype has ten or more counts. V is TRBV12-3 or TRBV12-4 and J is TRBJ2-1, with 11 bases matching TRBD1. The CDR3 has 14 amino acids. Trimming cost V 5 bases and J 9 bases; bases outside gene matches: 6. This CDR3 is CASSPGQGAGEQFF. As DNA, the CDR3 is TGTGCCAGCAGTCCCGGACAGGGGGCAGGTGAGCAGTTCTTC.

There are a few counts of this clonotype. The rearrangement uses TRBV21-1 and TRBJ2-1; TRBD2 is the table's D call, not checked against the DNA. TRBV21-1 is reported as a pseudogene. CDR3 length: 14 residues. CDR3 residues: CASSKAGGSGEQFF. CDR3 DNA: TGTGCCAGCAGCAAAGCAGGTGGTAGCGGTGAGCAGTTCTTC.

The chain uses TRBV9 and TRBJ2-3; perhaps TRBD2 as D (7 bases). Trimming shortened V by 1 base and J by 2 bases, and 14 bases separated the two germline ends. The CDR3 has 16 residues. Germline lookup yields CDR1 SGDLS and CDR2 YYNGEE. The CDR3 here is CASSVWGGGHTDTQYF. Here the CDR3 DNA reads TGTGCCAGCAGCGTATGGGGGGGGGGACACACAGATACGCAGTATTTT.

This clonotype was seen repeatedly, ten times or more. The gene calls are TRBV29-1 and TRBJ1-1; no clear D gene. Germline-derived CDR1 and CDR2 are SQVTM and ANQGSEA. Trimming removed 3 bases from V and 0 bases from J, with 8 bases in between. The CDR3 length is 13 residues. The CDR3 is CSVDRRMNTEAFF. CDR3 coding DNA: TGCAGCGTTGATAGGCGGATGAACACTGAAGCTTTCTTT.

This clonotype has only a few counts. This rearrangement joins TRBV6-5 to TRBJ2-7; D gene uncertain. Per germline, CDR1 MNHEY and CDR2 SVGAGI. V was pared by 6 bases and J by 4 bases, with 4 bases between. The CDR3 loop spans 10 amino acids. The CDR3 DNA sequence: TGTGCCAGCAGGGTGTACGAGCAGTACGTC. It encodes CASRVYEQYV.

The rearrangement uses TRBV5-1 and TRBJ2-5; D unresolved. This CDR3 has 14 amino acids. Looked up from germline, CDR1 is SGHRS and CDR2 is YFSETQ. Trimming left V 0 bases short and J 5 bases short, with 11 bases between. The CDR3 region is CASSLGLLMETQYF. The DNA of the CDR3 is TGCGCCAGCAGCTTGGGCCTGCTTATGGAGACCCAGTACTTC.

This clonotype was detected only a few times. This rearrangement joins TRBV20-1 to TRBJ2-7; D remains unclear. The V end lost 4 bases, the J end lost 1 base, and 8 bases lay between the germline ends. Germline lookup yields CDR1 DFQATT and CDR2 SNEGSKA (reference sequence). This CDR3 spans 12 amino acids. Written as DNA, the CDR3 is TGCAGTGCTATTAAGCGATCCTACGAGCAGTACTTC. Translating gives CSAIKRSYEQYF.

A few counts support this clonotype. The chain links TRBV12-3 or TRBV12-4 to TRBJ1-3; perhaps TRBD1 as D (6 bases). Between the trimmed V and J ends, which lost 6 bases and 0 bases, there was a span of 12 bases. There are 15 residues in the CDR3. The DNA for the CDR3 is TGTGCCAGCAGCCACTCAGGGGTCTCTGGAAACACCATATATTTT. Translated, it gives CASSHSGVSGNTIYF.

This clonotype was detected many times. The chain employs TRBV28 and TRBJ1-5, with 7 bases identical to TRBD1. The CDR3 contains 15 residues. The V gene end was trimmed by 5 bases and the J gene end by 2 bases; junction bases not matched to a gene: 6. CDR1 and CDR2 from the germline V gene are MDHEN and SYDVKM. In DNA, the CDR3 is TGTGCCAGCAGTACAGGGGATCGGCGCAATCAGCCCCAGCATTTT. It specifies CASSTGDRRNQPQHF.

The genes are TRBV6-2 or TRBV6-3 and TRBJ2-4; 7 nucleotides line up with TRBD1. Trimming removed 7 bases from V and 0 bases from J; junction bases left unmatched: 12. Germline-derived CDR1 and CDR2 are MNHEY and SVGEGT. This CDR3 contains 17 residues. The DNA for the CDR3 is TGTGCCAGCACCAAGGACAGGACGAATCTAGCCAAAAACATTCAGTACTTC. It encodes CASTKDRTNLAKNIQYF.

This clonotype was counted many times. The genes are TRBV20-1 and TRBJ2-2, with D maybe TRBD1 (5 bases). The germline CDR1 and CDR2 sequences are DFQATT and SNEGSKA (reference sequence). The CDR3 sequence is 16 residues long. V shed 0 bases and J shed 3 bases, with 14 bases lying between them. CDR3 amino acids: CSARDNLGVDTGELFF. The CDR3 DNA follows: TGCAGTGCTAGAGATAATTTAGGGGTTGACACCGGGGAGCTGTTTTTT.

This CDR3 reads CASSRSPPGQGLGEQFF. DNA for the CDR3: TGCGCCAGCAGCAGATCACCTCCGGGACAGGGATTAGGTGAGCAGTTCTTC. This chain connects TRBV5-1 to TRBJ2-1; 9 nucleotides agree with TRBD1. J gave up 9 bases and V 4 bases, and 17 bases lay outside the gene matches. The CDR3 has 17 amino acids. CDR1 is SGHRS and CDR2 is YFSETQ in the germline V gene.

This clonotype was seen a handful of times. V is TRBV20-1 and J is TRBJ2-4, with TRBD2 as a possible D gene (6 bases). Per the germline V gene, CDR1 is DFQATT and CDR2 is SNEGSKA (reference sequence). Trimming cost V 6 bases and J 3 bases, with 15 bases left between them. The CDR3 has 14 residues. The CDR3 nucleotides read TGCAGTGCCCTCCCCACGGGAGTCAAAAACATTCAGTACTTC. Its translation is CSALPTGVKNIQYF.

This clonotype was counted at least ten times. This chain uses TRBV20-1 with TRBJ2-5; 8 nucleotides match TRBD2. Per germline, CDR1 DFQATT and CDR2 SNEGSKA (reference sequence). This CDR3 contains 17 residues. The junction had 16 bases not matched to a gene; V was cut back by 5 bases and J by 2 bases. In DNA form, the CDR3 reads TGCAGTGCTCAACGCCGGGGGGGGCGCGGACTACAAGAGACCCAGTACTTC. Its translation: CSAQRRGGRGLQETQYF.

This clonotype was picked up many times. DNA of the CDR3: TGCAGTGCTAGATCCGCCGGGCAGGGATATGGGGAAAGCAATCAGCCCCAGCATTTT. This gives the protein CSARSAGQGYGESNQPQHF. The genes are TRBV20-1 and TRBJ1-5; D is perhaps TRBD1 (5 bases). Between the trimmed V and J ends, which lost 2 bases and 1 base, there was a span of 24 bases. CDR1 and CDR2 from the germline V gene are DFQATT and SNEGSKA (reference sequence). The CDR3 length is 19 residues.

This clonotype was counted ten times or more. This chain uses TRBV10-3 with TRBJ2-7; D uncertain. V lost 9 bases and J 2 bases, leaving 11 bases between the germline ends. The CDR3 contains 12 residues. Germline CDR1 reads ENHRY; CDR2 reads SYGVKD. CDR3 bases: TGTGCCATGGTGGAAAGAGCCTACGAGCAGTACGTC. It specifies CAMVERAYEQYV.

The genes are TRBV5-1 and TRBJ1-4; unclear D gene. CDR1 is SGHRS and CDR2 is YFSETQ in the germline V gene. The V end was cut by 4 bases, the J end by 6 bases, with 13 bases between. The CDR3 sequence is 14 residues long. The CDR3 loop reads CASSLRSADEKLFF. As DNA, the CDR3 is TGCGCCAGCAGCCTCCGATCTGCGGATGAAAAACTGTTTTTT. Full variable domain (missing parts from reference TRBV5-1 and TRBJ1-4): KAGVTQTPRYLIKTRGQQVTLSCSPISGHRSVSWYQQTPGQGLQFLFEYFSETQRNKGNFPGRFSGRQFSNSRSEMNVSTLELGDSALYLCASSLRSADEKLFFGSGTQLSVL.